A selection of T cell receptor beta chains follows, all from one sample in a study of T cell responses to AZD1222 COVID-19 vaccine. The protocol was immunoSEQ multiplex PCR, while the TCRdb copy is restricted to in-frame clones and leaves out a portion. Altogether around 100,000 clones are present, around 87% being singletons, with the ten largest covering around 4.4%. This material consisted of peripheral blood, taken on day 0 of MenACWY control vaccination. The receptors derive from an adult in good health. The CDR3 runs from the conserved cysteine through the conserved F or W. D genes are given only for firm matches. Where a row states a size, it is once, few, many or the class of an expanded clone; other rows omit it.

TRBJ2-3 TRBV21-1 . . CAGSDTDTQYF TGTGCCGGCAGCGACACAGATACGCAGTATTTT
TRBJ1-5 TRBV27 TRBD1 . CASSTAGQGGRNQPQHF TGTGCCAGCAGTACCGCCGGACAGGGTGGGCGTAATCAGCCCCAGCATTTT
TRBJ1-4 TRBV6-1 . . CASSTGGEKLFF TGTGCCAGCAGTACGGGGGGGGAAAAACTGTTTTTT
TRBJ2-1 TRBV12-3/TRBV12-4 . . CASSWSSLNEQFF TGTGCCAGCAGTTGGAGCTCCCTAAATGAGCAGTTCTTC
TRBJ1-3 TRBV6-5 TRBD1 . CASSYYTGGLGNTIYF TGTGCCAGCAGTTACTATACAGGGGGCCTTGGAAACACCATATATTTT
TRBJ1-4 TRBV7-2 TRBD1 . CASSLEGQGAGEKLFF TGTGCCAGCAGCTTAGAAGGGCAGGGGGCGGGAGAAAAACTGTTTTTT
TRBJ2-3 TRBV7-2 TRBD2 . CASSWRTSGRGTQYF TGTGCCAGCAGCTGGAGGACTAGCGGGAGAGGTACGCAGTATTTT
TRBJ2-7 TRBV7-2 TRBD2 . CASSLRSGGSSYEQYF TGTGCCAGCAGCTTAAGGTCGGGAGGATCCTCCTACGAGCAGTACTTC
TRBJ1-2 TRBV28 . . CASSPTDTNYGYTF TGTGCCAGCAGCCCGACGGACACCAACTATGGCTACACCTTC
TRBJ2-1 TRBV4-2 TRBD1 . CASSLRTGGALNEQFF TGTGCCAGCAGCCTTAGGACAGGGGGCGCGTTGAATGAGCAGTTCTTC
TRBJ2-3 TRBV7-2 TRBD2 . CASSLDREGPDTQYF TGTGCCAGCAGCTTAGACCGGGAGGGGCCAGATACGCAGTATTTT
TRBJ2-7 TRBV11-2 . . CASSRGLSSYEQYF TGTGCCAGCAGCCGGGGCCTGAGCTCCTACGAGCAGTACTTC
TRBJ1-1 TRBV7-2 . . CASSPNRETEAFF TGTGCCAGCAGCCCGAACAGGGAAACTGAAGCTTTCTTT
TRBJ2-7 TRBV18 TRBD2 once CASSQTRAGVGEQYF TGTGCCAGCTCACAAACAAGAGCGGGAGTGGGAGAGCAGTACTTC
TRBJ1-6 TRBV19 TRBD1 . CASRTQGAENSPLHF TGTGCCAGTAGGACACAGGGGGCTGAAAATTCACCCCTCCACTTT
TRBJ1-1 TRBV11-2 TRBD1 . CASSLESRGTEAFF TGTGCCAGCAGCTTAGAATCCAGGGGGACTGAAGCTTTCTTT
TRBJ1-5 TRBV7-2 . . CASSLEASQPQHF TGTGCCAGCAGCTTAGAGGCCAGTCAGCCCCAGCATTTT
TRBJ2-2 TRBV7-8 . medium-sized CASSLDAIYTGELFF TGTGCCAGCAGCTTAGACGCCATATACACCGGGGAGCTGTTTTTT
TRBJ1-3 TRBV10-3 TRBD1 once CAISAGTVPLSGNTIYF TGTGCCATCAGTGCCGGGACAGTTCCGCTCTCTGGAAACACCATATATTTT
TRBJ2-7 TRBV5-5 . few CASSLAAAYEQYF TGTGCCAGCAGCTTGGCCGCCGCCTACGAGCAGTACTTC
TRBJ1-2 TRBV5-5 . . CASSLAGVGNGYTF TGTGCCAGCAGCTTGGCCGGGGTAGGGAATGGCTACACCTTC
TRBJ2-7 TRBV3-1/TRBV3-2 . . CASSRALTREQYF TGTGCCAGCAGCCGGGCCCTAACCAGGGAGCAGTACTTC
TRBJ2-7 TRBV6-2/TRBV6-3 . . CASSYLTGTEQYF TGTGCCAGCAGTTACCTTACAGGGACCGAGCAGTACTTC
TRBJ2-3 TRBV5-5 . . CASSFNRVVTDTQYF TGTGCCAGCAGCTTTAACAGGGTAGTAACAGATACGCAGTATTTT
TRBJ1-5 TRBV27 . . CASSRADSNQPQHF TGTGCCAGCAGCAGGGCGGATAGCAATCAGCCCCAGCATTTT